The T cell receptor (beta chain) described here comes from a study of T cell changes during pregnancy in multiple sclerosis. J lost 1 base, V lost 0 bases, and 3 bases had no gene match. Germline V gives CDR1 SGHTA, CDR2 FQGNSA. The CDR3 loop spans 16 amino acids. Clones were sequenced by immunoSEQ multiplex PCR, and TCRdb holds only the in-frame ones, with some missing. Of about 50,000 clones listed, around 94% were seen once; the top ten hold roughly 0.34%. The chain employs TRBV7-2 and TRBJ1-3, with 7 positions matching TRBD1. Sample: CD4+ T cells from peripheral blood mononuclear cells, taken in the third trimester of pregnancy. This clonotype originated in a female donor with multiple sclerosis, enrolled in a pregnancy study. CDR3 region: CASSLAGRGSGNTIYF. The CDR3 coding sequence is TGTGCCAGCAGCTTAGCGGGCAGGGGGTCTGGAAACACCATATATTTT.